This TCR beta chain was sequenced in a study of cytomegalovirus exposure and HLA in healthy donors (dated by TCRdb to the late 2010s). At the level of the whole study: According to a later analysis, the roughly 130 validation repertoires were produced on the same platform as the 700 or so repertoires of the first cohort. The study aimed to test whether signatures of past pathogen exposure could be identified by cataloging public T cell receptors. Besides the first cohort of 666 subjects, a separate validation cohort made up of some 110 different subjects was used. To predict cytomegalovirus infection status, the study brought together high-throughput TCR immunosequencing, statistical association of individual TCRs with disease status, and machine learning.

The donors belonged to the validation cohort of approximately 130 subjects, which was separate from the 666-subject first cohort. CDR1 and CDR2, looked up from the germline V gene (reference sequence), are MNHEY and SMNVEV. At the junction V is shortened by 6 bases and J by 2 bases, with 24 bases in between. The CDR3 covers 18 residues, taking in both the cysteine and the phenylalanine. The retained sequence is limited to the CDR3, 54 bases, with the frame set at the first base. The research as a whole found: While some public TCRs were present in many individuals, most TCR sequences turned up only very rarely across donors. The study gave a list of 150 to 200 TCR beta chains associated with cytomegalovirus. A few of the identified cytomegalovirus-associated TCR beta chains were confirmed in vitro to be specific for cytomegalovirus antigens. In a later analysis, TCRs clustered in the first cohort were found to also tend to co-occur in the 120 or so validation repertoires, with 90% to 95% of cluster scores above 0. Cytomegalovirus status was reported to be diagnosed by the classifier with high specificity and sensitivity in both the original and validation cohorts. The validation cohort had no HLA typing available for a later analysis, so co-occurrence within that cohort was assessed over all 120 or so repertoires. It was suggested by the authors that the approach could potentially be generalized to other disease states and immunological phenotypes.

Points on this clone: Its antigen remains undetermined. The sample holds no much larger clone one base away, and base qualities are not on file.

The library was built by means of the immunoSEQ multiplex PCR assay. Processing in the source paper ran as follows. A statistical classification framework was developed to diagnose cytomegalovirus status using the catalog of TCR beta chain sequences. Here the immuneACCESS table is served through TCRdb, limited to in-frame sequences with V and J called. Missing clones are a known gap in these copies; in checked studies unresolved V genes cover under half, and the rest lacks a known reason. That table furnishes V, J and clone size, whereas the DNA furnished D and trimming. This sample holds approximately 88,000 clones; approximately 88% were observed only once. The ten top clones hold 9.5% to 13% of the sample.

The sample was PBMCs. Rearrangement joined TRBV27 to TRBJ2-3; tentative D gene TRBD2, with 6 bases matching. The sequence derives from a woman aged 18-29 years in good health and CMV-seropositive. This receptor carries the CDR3 CASRVLAGYGGDTDTQYF. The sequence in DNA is TGTGCCAGCAGAGTTTTGGCTGGGTACGGGGGAGACACAGATACGCAGTATTTT.